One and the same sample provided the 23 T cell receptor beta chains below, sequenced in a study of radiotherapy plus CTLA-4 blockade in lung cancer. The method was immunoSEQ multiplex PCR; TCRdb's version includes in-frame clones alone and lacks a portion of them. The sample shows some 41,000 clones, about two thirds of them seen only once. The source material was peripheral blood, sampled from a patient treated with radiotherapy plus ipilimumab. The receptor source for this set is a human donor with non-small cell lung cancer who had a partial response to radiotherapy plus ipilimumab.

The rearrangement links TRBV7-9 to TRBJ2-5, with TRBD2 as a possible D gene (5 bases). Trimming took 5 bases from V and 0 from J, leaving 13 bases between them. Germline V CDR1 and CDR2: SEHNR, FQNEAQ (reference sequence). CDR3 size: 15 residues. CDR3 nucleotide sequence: TGTGCCAGCAGCGCGCGACCGGGGAACCAAGAGACCCAGTACTTC. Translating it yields CASSARPGNQETQYF. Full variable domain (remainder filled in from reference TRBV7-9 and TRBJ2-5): DTGVSQNPRHKITKRGQNVTFRCDPISEHNRLYWYRQTLGQGPEFLTYFQNEAQLEKSRLLSDRFSAERPKGSFSTLEIQRTEQGDSAMYLCASSARPGNQETQYFGPGTRLLVL.

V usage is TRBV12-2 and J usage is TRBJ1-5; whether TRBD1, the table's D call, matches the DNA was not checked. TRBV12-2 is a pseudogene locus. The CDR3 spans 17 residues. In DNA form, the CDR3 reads TGTGCAAGTCGCTTAGAAAGGGACAGGGAAGACGGTCAGCCCCAGCATTTT. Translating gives CASRLERDREDGQPQHF.

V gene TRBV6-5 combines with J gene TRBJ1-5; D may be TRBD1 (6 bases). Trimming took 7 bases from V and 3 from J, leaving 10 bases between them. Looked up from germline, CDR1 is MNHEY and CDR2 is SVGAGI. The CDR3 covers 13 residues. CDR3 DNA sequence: TGTGCCAGCAAGAGACAGGACAATCAGCCCCAGCATTTT. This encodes CASKRQDNQPQHF.

The CDR3 is CASNPGGGYNEQFF. The CDR3 nucleotides read TGCGCCAGCAACCCTGGCGGGGGGTACAATGAGCAGTTCTTC. V gene TRBV5-1 combines with J gene TRBJ2-1, with 8 bases that match TRBD2. V shed 6 bases, J shed 4 bases, and the junction held 6 bases outside the gene matches. The CDR3 is 14 residues long. Per the germline V gene, CDR1 is SGHRS and CDR2 is YFSETQ.

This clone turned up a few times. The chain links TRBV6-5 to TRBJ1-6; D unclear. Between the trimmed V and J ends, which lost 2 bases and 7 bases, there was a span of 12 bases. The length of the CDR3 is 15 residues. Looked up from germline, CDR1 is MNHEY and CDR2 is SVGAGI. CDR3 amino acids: CASSYRETENSPLHF. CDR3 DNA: TGTGCCAGCAGTTACAGGGAGACGGAGAATTCACCCCTCCACTTT.

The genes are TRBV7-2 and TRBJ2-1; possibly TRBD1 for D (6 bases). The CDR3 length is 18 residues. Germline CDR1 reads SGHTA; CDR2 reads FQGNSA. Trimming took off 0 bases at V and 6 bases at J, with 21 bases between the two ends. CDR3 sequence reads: CASSLARWTVPPTNEQFF. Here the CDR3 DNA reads TGTGCCAGCAGCTTAGCGAGATGGACAGTGCCCCCGACCAATGAGCAGTTCTTC.

CDR3 DNA sequence: TGTGCCAGCAGTCCCTCGGGACTAGCGGGGGACCTTACCTTCAGTACGCAGTATTTT. It encodes CASSPSGLAGDLTFSTQYF. This sequence joins TRBV27 and TRBJ2-3; TRBD2 matches at 14 bases. Trimming took 5 bases from V and 8 from J; bases not matched to a gene: 18. Germline CDR1 reads MNHEY; CDR2 reads SMNVEV (reference sequence). This CDR3 is 19 amino acids long.

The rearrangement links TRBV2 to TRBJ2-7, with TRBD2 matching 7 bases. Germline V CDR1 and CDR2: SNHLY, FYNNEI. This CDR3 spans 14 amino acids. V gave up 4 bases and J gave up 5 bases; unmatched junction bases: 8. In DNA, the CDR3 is TGTGCCAGCAGTGTCCTCGGGCTAGCGGACGAGCAGTACTTC. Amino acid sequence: CASSVLGLADEQYF. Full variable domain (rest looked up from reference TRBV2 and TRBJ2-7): EPEVTQTPSHQVTQMGQEVILRCVPISNHLYFYWYRQILGQKVEFLVSFYNNEISEKSEIFDDQFSVERPDGSNFTLKIRSTKLEDSAMYFCASSVLGLADEQYFGPGTRLTVT.

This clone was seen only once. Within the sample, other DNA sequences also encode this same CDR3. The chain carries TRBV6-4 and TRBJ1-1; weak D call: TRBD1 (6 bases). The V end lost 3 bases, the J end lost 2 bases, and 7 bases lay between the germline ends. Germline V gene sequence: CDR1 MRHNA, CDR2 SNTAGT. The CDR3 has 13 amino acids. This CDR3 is CASSETGNTEAFF. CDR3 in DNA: TGTGCCAGCAGTGAGACAGGAAACACTGAAGCTTTCTTT.

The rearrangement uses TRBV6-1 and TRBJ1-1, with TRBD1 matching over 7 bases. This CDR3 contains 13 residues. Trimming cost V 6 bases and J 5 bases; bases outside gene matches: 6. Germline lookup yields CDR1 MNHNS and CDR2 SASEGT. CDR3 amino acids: CASSLLRGTEAFF. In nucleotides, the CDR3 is TGTGCCAGCAGCCTTCTCAGGGGGACTGAAGCTTTCTTT.

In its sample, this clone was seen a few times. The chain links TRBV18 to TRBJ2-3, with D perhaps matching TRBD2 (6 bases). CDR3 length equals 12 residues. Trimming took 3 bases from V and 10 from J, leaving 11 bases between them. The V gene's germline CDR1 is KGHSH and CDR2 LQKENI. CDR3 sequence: CASSPQEGPQYF. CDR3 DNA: TGTGCCAGCTCACCGCAGGAGGGGCCGCAGTATTTT.

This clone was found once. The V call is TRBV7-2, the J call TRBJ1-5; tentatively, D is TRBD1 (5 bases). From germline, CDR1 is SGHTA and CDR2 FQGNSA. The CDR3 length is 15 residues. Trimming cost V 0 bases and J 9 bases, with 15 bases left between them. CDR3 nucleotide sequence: TGTGCCAGCAGCTTAGCGCGGGGGGAAAGCACGCCCCAGCATTTT. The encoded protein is CASSLARGESTPQHF.

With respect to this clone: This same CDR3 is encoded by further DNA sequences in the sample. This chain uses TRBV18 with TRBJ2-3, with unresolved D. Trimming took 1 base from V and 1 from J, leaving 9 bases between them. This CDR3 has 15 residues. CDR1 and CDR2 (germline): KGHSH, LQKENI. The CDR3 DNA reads TGTGCCAGCTCACCACTCCAAGCGCGCACAGATACGCAGTATTTT. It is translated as CASSPLQARTDTQYF.

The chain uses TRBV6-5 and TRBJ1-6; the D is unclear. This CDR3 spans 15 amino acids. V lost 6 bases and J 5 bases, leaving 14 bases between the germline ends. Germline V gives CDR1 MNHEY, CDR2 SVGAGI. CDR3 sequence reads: CASRPTTLNNSPLHF. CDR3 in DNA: TGTGCCAGCAGACCAACGACACTGAATAATTCACCCCTCCACTTT.

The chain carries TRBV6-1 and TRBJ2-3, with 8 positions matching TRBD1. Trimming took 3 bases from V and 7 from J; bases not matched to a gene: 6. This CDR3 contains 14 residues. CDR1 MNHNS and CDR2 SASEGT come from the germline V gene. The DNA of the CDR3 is TGTGCCAGCAGTGACAGGGGGCGTATATATACGCAGTATTTT. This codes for CASSDRGRIYTQYF.

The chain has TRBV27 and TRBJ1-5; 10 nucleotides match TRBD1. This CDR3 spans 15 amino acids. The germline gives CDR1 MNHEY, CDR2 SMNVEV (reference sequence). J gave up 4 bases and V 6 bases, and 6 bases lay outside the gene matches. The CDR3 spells CASRGTGASNQPQHF. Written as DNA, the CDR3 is TGTGCCAGCAGAGGGACAGGGGCGTCGAATCAGCCCCAGCATTTT.

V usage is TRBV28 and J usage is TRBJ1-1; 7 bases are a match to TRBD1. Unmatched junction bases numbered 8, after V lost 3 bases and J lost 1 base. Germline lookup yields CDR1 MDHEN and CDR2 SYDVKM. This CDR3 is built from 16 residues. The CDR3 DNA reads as TGTGCCAGCAGTTTGGGGGACAGTGGGAAGAACACTGAAGCTTTCTTT. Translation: CASSLGDSGKNTEAFF.

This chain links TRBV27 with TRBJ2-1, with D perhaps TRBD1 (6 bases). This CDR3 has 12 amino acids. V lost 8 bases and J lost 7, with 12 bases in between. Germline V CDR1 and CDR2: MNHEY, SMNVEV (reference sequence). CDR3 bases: TGTGCCAGCGGATCAGGGGTGAATGAGCAGTTCTTC. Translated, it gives CASGSGVNEQFF.

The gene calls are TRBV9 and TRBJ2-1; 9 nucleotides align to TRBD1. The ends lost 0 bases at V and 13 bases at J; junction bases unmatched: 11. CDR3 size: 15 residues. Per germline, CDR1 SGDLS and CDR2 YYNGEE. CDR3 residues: CASSVGEGQGFPQFF. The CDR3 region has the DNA TGTGCCAGCAGCGTAGGAGAGGGACAGGGTTTTCCCCAGTTCTTC.

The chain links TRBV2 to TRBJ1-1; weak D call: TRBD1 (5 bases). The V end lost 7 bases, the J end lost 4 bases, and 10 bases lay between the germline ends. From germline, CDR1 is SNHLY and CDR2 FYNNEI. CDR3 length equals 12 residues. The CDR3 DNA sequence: TGTGCCAGCACTCAGGGCAGCACTGAAGCTTTCTTT. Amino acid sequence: CASTQGSTEAFF. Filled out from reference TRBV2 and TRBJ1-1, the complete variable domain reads EPEVTQTPSHQVTQMGQEVILRCVPISNHLYFYWYRQILGQKVEFLVSFYNNEISEKSEIFDDQFSVERPDGSNFTLKIRSTKLEDSAMYFCASTQGSTEAFFGQGTRLTVV.

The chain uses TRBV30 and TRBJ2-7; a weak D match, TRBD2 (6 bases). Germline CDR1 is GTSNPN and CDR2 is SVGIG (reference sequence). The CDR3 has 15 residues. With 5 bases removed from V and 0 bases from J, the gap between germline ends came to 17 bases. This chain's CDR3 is CAWSRGTGNSYEQYF. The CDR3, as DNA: TGTGCCTGGTCCCGCGGGACGGGGAACTCCTACGAGCAGTACTTC.

DNA of the CDR3: TGTGCCAGCAGCCCCCGTCCTAGCGGGGGAATCCATGAGCAGTTCTTC. Translation gives CASSPRPSGGIHEQFF. The chain couples TRBV7-3 to TRBJ2-1; 10 bases agree with TRBD2. J lost 8 bases, V lost 5 bases, and 12 bases had no gene match. Germline V lookup: CDR1 SGHTA, CDR2 FQGTGA. The CDR3 covers 16 residues.

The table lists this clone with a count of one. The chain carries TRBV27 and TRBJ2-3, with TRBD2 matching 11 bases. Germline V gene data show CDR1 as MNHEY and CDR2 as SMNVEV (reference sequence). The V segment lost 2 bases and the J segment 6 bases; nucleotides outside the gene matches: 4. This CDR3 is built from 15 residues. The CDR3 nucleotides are TGTGCCAGCAGTTTAACTAGCGGGAGCGGGGATACGCAGTATTTT. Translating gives CASSLTSGSGDTQYF.